This T cell receptor (beta chain) was captured in a study of identical twins. This clonotype has more than one count but fewer than ten. What it recognizes is unknown. Study findings and constraints: The more abundant beta clonotypes in cord blood had fewer insertions, and memory repertoires did not show this.

Trimming removed 7 bases at V and 0 bases at J, with 15 bases between. From germline, CDR1 is MNHNS and CDR2 SASEGT. This CDR3 spans 15 amino acids. TCRdb fed the 5' RACE reads into MiXCR, producing one record per CDR3 protein. The sample lists around 500,000 distinct CDR3 sequences, 14% occurring once. These sequences were also reported in another study, on yellow fever vaccine responses in identical twins.

The gene calls are TRBV6-1 and TRBJ2-5; no definite D call. The sequence derives from a woman in her late teens or twenties in good health. Sample: CD4+ T cells sorted from blood. CDR3 region: CASTPRGPNQETQYF. The DNA for the CDR3 is TGTGCCAGCACCCCTAGAGGCCCGAACCAAGAGACCCAGTACTTC.